In its sample, the clone carrying this T cell receptor beta chain was seen many times. Antigen: not known. TCRdb called the 5' RACE reads again in MiXCR, with one record for every CDR3 protein. The table records around 320,000 distinct CDR3 sequences, roughly 8.7% of them present only once. There are 15 residues in the CDR3. V was shortened by 2 bases and J by 7 bases, with 14 bases between the two germline ends. CDR1 MNHEY and CDR2 SVGAGI come from the germline V gene. The data stem from a study of T cells after yellow fever vaccination. Study-level results: Abundant bulk-population clonotypes could contaminate the FACS-sorted repertoires. Shared CD4/CD8 clonotypes were a small share, likely from convergent recombination.

The sequence was obtained from a man aged 18-30 years who received the YFV17D yellow fever vaccine. The material sequenced was CD4+ T cells sorted from PBMCs, taken 5 days after the yellow fever booster vaccination. The chain has TRBV6-5 and TRBJ1-4; D call uncertain. CDR3 residues: CASSYQSRYGEKLFF. Here the CDR3 DNA reads TGTGCCAGCAGTTACCAGTCCCGGTACGGTGAAAAACTGTTTTTT.